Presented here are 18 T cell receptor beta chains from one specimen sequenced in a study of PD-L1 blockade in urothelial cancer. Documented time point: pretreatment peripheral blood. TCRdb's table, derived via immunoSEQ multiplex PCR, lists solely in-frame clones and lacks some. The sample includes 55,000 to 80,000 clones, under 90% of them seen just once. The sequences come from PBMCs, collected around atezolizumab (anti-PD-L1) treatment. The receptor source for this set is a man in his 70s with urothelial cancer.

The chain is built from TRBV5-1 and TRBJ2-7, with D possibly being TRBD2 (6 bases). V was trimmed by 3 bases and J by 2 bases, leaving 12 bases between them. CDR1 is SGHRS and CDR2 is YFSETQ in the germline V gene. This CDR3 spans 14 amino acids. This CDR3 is CASSSRLVAYEQYF. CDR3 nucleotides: TGCGCCAGCAGCTCCCGACTAGTGGCCTACGAGCAGTACTTC.

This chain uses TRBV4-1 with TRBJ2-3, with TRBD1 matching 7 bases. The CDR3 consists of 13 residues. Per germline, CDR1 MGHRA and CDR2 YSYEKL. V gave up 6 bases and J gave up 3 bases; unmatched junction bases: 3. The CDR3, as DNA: TGCGCCAGCAGGAGACAGGGTACAGATACGCAGTATTTT. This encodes CASRRQGTDTQYF.

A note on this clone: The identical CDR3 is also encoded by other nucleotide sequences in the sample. CDR3 amino acids: CASSLTENTEAFF. CDR3 DNA: TGTGCCAGCAGCTTGACAGAGAACACTGAAGCTTTCTTT. The J gene is TRBJ1-1, the V gene TRBV7-2; a weak D match, TRBD1 (5 bases). CDR3 length: 13 amino acids. The ends were cut back, 3 bases at V and 1 base at J, with 6 bases in the middle. The germline gives CDR1 SGHTA, CDR2 FQGNSA.

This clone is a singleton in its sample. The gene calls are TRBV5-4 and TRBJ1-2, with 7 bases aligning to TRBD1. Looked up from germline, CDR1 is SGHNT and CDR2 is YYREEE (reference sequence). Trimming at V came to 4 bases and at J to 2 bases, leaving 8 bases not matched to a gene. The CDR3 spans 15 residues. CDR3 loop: CASSPGQVLNYGYTF. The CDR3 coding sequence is TGTGCCAGCAGCCCCGGACAGGTACTAAACTATGGCTACACCTTC.

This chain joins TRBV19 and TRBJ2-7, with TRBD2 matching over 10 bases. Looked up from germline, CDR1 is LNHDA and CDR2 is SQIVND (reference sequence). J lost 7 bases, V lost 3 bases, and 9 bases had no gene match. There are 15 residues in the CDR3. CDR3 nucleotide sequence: TGTGCCAGTAGTATCGAAGCGGGAGGGCCGGGAGAGCAGTACTTC. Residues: CASSIEAGGPGEQYF.

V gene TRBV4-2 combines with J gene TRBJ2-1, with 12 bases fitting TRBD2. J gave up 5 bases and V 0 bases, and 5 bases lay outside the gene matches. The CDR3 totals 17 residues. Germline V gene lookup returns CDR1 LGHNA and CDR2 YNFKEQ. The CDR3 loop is CASSQEQGLAGNNEQFF. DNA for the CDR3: TGTGCCAGCAGCCAAGAACAAGGACTAGCGGGGAACAATGAGCAGTTCTTC.

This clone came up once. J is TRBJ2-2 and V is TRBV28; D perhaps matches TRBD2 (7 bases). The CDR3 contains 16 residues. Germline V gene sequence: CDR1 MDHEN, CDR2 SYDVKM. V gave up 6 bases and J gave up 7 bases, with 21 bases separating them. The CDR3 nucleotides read TGTGCCAGCAGACCCGGAGGGGGGGTGTATATCGGGGAGCTGTTTTTT. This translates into CASRPGGGVYIGELFF.

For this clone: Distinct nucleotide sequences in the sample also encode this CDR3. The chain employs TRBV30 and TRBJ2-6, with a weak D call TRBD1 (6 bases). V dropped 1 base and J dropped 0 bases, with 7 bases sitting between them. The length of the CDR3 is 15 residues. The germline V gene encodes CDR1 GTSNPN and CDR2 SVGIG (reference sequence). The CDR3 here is CAWSGTVSGANVLTF. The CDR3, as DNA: TGTGCCTGGAGTGGGACAGTCTCTGGGGCCAACGTCCTGACTTTC.

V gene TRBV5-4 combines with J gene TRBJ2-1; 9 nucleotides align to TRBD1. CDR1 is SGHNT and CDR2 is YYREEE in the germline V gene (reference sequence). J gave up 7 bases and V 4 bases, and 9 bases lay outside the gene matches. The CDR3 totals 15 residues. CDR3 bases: TGTGCCAGCAGCATGGGGGGGACAGGGTGGAATGAGCAGTTCTTC. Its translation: CASSMGGTGWNEQFF.

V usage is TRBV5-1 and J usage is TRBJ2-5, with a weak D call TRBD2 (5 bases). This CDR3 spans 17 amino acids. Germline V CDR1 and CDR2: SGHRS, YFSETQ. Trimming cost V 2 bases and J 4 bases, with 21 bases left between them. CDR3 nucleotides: TGCGCCAGCAGCTTAACGACGGGGAGCCGTGTGAGAGAGACCCAGTACTTC. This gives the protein CASSLTTGSRVRETQYF. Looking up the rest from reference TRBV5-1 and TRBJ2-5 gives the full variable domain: KAGVTQTPRYLIKTRGQQVTLSCSPISGHRSVSWYQQTPGQGLQFLFEYFSETQRNKGNFPGRFSGRQFSNSRSEMNVSTLELGDSALYLCASSLTTGSRVRETQYFGPGTRLLVL.

The CDR3 DNA sequence: TGCGCCAGCAGCCCAAATTTAATTCGGAGCACAGATACGCAGTATTTT. Translation: CASSPNLIRSTDTQYF. The rearrangement uses TRBV5-1 and TRBJ2-3; D remains unclear. V lost 4 bases to trimming and J lost 0 bases, with 15 bases between them. The CDR3 extends over 16 amino acids. Germline V CDR1 and CDR2: SGHRS, YFSETQ.

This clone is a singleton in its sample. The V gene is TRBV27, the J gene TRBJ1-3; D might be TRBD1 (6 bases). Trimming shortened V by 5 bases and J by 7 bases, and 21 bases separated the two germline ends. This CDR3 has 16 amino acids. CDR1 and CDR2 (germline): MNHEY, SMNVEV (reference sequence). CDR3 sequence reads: CASSPILDSGGNTIYF. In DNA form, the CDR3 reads TGTGCCAGCAGTCCGATACTCGACAGCGGGGGCAACACCATATATTTT.

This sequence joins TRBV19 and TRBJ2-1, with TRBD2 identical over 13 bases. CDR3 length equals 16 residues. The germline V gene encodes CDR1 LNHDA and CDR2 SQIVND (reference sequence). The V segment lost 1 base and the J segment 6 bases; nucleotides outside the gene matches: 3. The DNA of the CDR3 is TGTGCCAGTAGTATAGGGGGACTAGCGGGACGCAATGAGCAGTTCTTC. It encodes CASSIGGLAGRNEQFF.

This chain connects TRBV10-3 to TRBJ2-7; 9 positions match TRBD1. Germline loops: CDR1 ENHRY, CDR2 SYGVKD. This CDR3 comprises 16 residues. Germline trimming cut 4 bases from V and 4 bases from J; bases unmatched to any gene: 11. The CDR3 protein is CAISGGGQGSGYEQYF. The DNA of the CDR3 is TGTGCCATCAGTGGGGGGGGACAGGGAAGTGGGTACGAGCAGTACTTC.

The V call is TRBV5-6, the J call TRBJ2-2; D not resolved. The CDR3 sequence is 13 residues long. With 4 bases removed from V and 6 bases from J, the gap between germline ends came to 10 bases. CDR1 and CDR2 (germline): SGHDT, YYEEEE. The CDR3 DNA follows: TGTGCCAGCAGCGCGACCCGGGCCGGGGAGCTGTTTTTT. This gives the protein CASSATRAGELFF.

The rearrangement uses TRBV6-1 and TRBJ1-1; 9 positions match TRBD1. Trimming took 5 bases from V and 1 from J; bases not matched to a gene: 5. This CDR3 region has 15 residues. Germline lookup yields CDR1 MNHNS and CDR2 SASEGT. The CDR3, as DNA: TGTGCCAGCAGTTCGCAGACAGGGGGGAACACTGAAGCTTTCTTT. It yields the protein CASSSQTGGNTEAFF.

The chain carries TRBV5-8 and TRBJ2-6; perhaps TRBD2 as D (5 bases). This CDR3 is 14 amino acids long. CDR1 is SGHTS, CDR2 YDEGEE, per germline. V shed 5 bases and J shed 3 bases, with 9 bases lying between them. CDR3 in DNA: TGTGCCAGCAGGCGGGCTGGTGGGGCCAACGTCCTGACTTTC. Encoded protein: CASRRAGGANVLTF.

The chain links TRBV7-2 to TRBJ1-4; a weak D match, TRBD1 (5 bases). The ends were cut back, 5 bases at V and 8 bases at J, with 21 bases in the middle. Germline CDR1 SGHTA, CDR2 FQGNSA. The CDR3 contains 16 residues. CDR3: CASSPQWGLQGEKLFF. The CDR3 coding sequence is TGTGCCAGCAGCCCCCAGTGGGGCCTGCAGGGAGAAAAACTGTTTTTT.